This entry concerns a single T cell receptor beta chain. The repertoire was sequenced with immunoSEQ multiplex PCR; TCRdb's copy has only in-frame clones and lacks some. Here the sample spans some 2.3 million clones, more than 80% being singletons. The sample comes from a study of shared clonotypes between healthy human individuals. CDR3 length: 13 residues. Trimming took off 3 bases at V and 5 bases at J, with 8 bases between the two ends. The germline CDR1 and CDR2 sequences are KGHSH and LQKENI. Both subsets, CD45RA+ naive and CD45RA-negative memory, were split from the CD4+ cells. This sequence joins TRBV18 and TRBJ1-5, with D possibly matching TRBD1 (6 bases). This sequence originates from a man in his late teens or twenties in good health. Some clones in this sample may be carry-over from other donors' samples. Input material: naive CD4+ T cells from PBMCs. The subset denotes: CD45RA+ positively selected. The CDR3 DNA follows: TGTGCCAGCTCACCTGGGGGCCATCAGCCCCAGCATTTT. Residues: CASSPGGHQPQHF.